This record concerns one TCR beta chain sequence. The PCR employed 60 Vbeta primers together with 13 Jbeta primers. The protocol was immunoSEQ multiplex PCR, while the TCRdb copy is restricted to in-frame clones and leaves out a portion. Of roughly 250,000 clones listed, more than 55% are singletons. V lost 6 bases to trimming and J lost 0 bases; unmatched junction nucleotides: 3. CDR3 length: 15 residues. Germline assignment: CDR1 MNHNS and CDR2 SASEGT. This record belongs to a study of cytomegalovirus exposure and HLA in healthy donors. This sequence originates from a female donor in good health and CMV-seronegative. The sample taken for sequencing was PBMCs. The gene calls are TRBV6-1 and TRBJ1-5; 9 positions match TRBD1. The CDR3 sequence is CASRGTGNSNQPQHF. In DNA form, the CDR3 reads TGTGCCAGCAGAGGGACAGGGAATAGCAATCAGCCCCAGCATTTT.